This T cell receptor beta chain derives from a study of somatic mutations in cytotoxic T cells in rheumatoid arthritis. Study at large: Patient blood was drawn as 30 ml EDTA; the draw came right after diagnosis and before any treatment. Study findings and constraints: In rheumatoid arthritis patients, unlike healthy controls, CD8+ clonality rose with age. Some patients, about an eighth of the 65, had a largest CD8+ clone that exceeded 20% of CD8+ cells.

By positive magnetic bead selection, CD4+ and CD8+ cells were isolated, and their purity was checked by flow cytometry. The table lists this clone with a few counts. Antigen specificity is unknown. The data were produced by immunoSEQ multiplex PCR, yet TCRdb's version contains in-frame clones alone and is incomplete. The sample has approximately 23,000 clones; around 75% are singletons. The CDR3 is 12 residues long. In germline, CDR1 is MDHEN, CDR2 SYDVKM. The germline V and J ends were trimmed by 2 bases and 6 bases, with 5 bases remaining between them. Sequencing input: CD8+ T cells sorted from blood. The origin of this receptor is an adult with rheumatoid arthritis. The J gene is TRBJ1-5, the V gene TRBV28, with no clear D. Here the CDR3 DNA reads TGTGCCAGCAGTTTAGGTCGTCAGCCCCAGCATTTT. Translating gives CASSLGRQPQHF. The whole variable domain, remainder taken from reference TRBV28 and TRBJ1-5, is DVKVTQSSRYLVKRTGEKVFLECVQDMDHENMFWYRQDPGLGLRLIYFSYDVKMKEKGDIPEGYSVSREKKERFSLILESASTNQTSMYLCASSLGRQPQHFGDGTRLSIL.